One sample yielded the 31 T cell receptor beta chains listed below, sequenced in a study of blood T cell repertoires in COVID-19. Assay used: immunoSEQ multiplex PCR; TCRdb lists only in-frame clones, some missing. The data show about 190,000 clones, 80% to 85% seen once. Material for sequencing was peripheral blood. Every receptor here comes from a human donor in a cohort sampled during active COVID-19.

The DNA of the CDR3 is TGTGCCTGCCGACATACCCCTGATGAAAAACTGTTTTTT. This sequence encodes CACRHTPDEKLFF. The gene calls are TRBV30 and TRBJ1-4; D call uncertain. Germline CDR1 is GTSNPN and CDR2 is SVGIG (reference sequence). V lost 6 bases to trimming and J lost 6 bases, with 14 bases between them. The CDR3 runs to 13 residues.

The chain joins TRBV10-1 to TRBJ1-1, with a possible D match to TRBD1 (6 bases). Germline CDR1 and CDR2: WNHNN and SYGVQD (reference sequence). With 5 bases removed from V and 3 bases from J, the gap between germline ends came to 10 bases. This CDR3 is 13 amino acids long. CDR3 protein: CASSSGDDTEAFF. CDR3 bases: TGCGCCAGCAGTTCAGGGGATGACACTGAAGCTTTCTTT.

Ten or more counts support this clone. The chain employs TRBV7-8 and TRBJ2-1, with 13 bases identical to TRBD2. Germline CDR1 is SGHVS and CDR2 is FQNEAQ. The CDR3 contains 13 residues. J was trimmed by 12 bases and V by 5 bases; bases with no gene match: 4. CDR3 DNA: TGTGCCAGCAGCGGCGGACTAGCGGGAGTGCAGTTCTTC. It is translated as CASSGGLAGVQFF. Together with reference TRBV7-8 and TRBJ2-1, the CDR3 gives the full variable domain: GAGVSQSPRYKVAKRGQDVALRCDPISGHVSLFWYQQALGQGPEFLTYFQNEAQLDKSGLPSDRFFAERPEGSVSTLKIQRTQQEDSAVYLCASSGGLAGVQFFGPGTRLTVL.

The V call is TRBV28, the J call TRBJ1-3, with a possible D match to TRBD1 (5 bases). CDR1 is MDHEN, CDR2 SYDVKM, per germline. This CDR3 is built from 14 residues. V lost 4 bases and J 0 bases, leaving 7 bases between the germline ends. CDR3 region: CASSSTGSGNTIYF. The CDR3 DNA follows: TGTGCCAGCAGTTCTACAGGCTCTGGAAACACCATATATTTT.

V gene TRBV29-1 combines with J gene TRBJ2-5; D perhaps matches TRBD1 (6 bases). The CDR3 totals 12 residues. CDR1 and CDR2 from the germline V gene are SQVTM and ANQGSEA. V lost 7 bases to trimming and J lost 5 bases, with 14 bases between them. The CDR3 bases are TGCAGCGCCTCGACAGGTGGGGAGACCCAGTACTTC. It yields the protein CSASTGGETQYF.

The chain has TRBV27 and TRBJ2-5; 9 nucleotides line up with TRBD2. The CDR3 is made up of 14 amino acids. Germline CDR1 reads MNHEY; CDR2 reads SMNVEV (reference sequence). V dropped 5 bases and J dropped 9; count of bases not matched to a gene: 10. The CDR3 region has the DNA TGTGCCAGCAGTGGCCCAGCGGGGGGATTGGCCCAGTACTTC. Protein product: CASSGPAGGLAQYF.

The V gene is TRBV28, the J gene TRBJ2-3, with TRBD1 matching over 9 bases. V trimming: 6 bases; J trimming: 6 bases; junction bases outside the gene matches: 4. Per the germline V gene, CDR1 is MDHEN and CDR2 is SYDVKM. The CDR3 totals 13 residues. CDR3 region: CASSGQGLDTQYF. Here the CDR3 DNA reads TGTGCCAGCAGCGGACAGGGGCTGGATACGCAGTATTTT. The full variable domain, rest sourced from reference TRBV28 and TRBJ2-3, is DVKVTQSSRYLVKRTGEKVFLECVQDMDHENMFWYRQDPGLGLRLIYFSYDVKMKEKGDIPEGYSVSREKKERFSLILESASTNQTSMYLCASSGQGLDTQYFGPGTRLTVL.

The chain recombines TRBV25-1 with TRBJ2-1; 7 bases are shared with TRBD1. The trim removed 4 bases at V and 1 base at J, leaving 4 bases unmatched. CDR1 and CDR2 from the germline V gene are MGHDK and SYGVNS. The CDR3 runs to 15 residues. The CDR3 bases are TGTGCCAGCAGTGCAGACAGGGCGTCCTACAATGAGCAGTTCTTC. Protein sequence: CASSADRASYNEQFF.

This chain joins TRBV19 and TRBJ1-5; D is ambiguous. Per the germline V gene, CDR1 is LNHDA and CDR2 is SQIVND (reference sequence). The CDR3 runs to 13 residues. Trimming shortened V by 6 bases and J by 4 bases, and 10 bases separated the two germline ends. CDR3 DNA: TGTGCCAGTAGCCCAACATTGAATCAGCCCCAGCATTTT. Translating gives CASSPTLNQPQHF.

The gene calls are TRBV7-2 and TRBJ2-5; D might be TRBD2 (5 bases). Germline CDR1 and CDR2: SGHTA and FQGNSA. The CDR3 runs 14 residues. V lost 3 bases, J lost 4 bases, and 12 bases lay in between. In nucleotides, the CDR3 is TGTGCCAGCAGCTTCGGAGGTGTAGGAGAGACCCAGTACTTC. Translating gives CASSFGGVGETQYF.

This chain connects TRBV7-2 to TRBJ2-1; tentatively, D is TRBD2 (5 bases). CDR3 length equals 16 residues. Per the germline V gene, CDR1 is SGHTA and CDR2 is FQGNSA. Trimming took 2 bases from V and 4 from J, leaving 15 bases between them. CDR3 bases: TGTGCCAGCAGCTTATCGCTCTCCCCGGGATACAATGAGCAGTTCTTC. Protein sequence: CASSLSLSPGYNEQFF.

This chain connects TRBV10-3 to TRBJ2-2; 9 positions match TRBD1. The CDR3 consists of 14 residues. Germline V lookup: CDR1 ENHRY, CDR2 SYGVKD. V lost 9 bases, J lost 2 bases, and 4 bases stayed unmatched. The CDR3 DNA follows: TGTGCCATGGGACAGGGAAAAAACACCGGGGAGCTGTTTTTT. It specifies CAMGQGKNTGELFF.

The chain recombines TRBV29-1 with TRBJ1-1; D is undetermined. The CDR3 length is 12 residues. V was shortened by 4 bases and J by 1 base, with 7 bases between the two germline ends. Germline V gene lookup returns CDR1 SQVTM and CDR2 ANQGSEA. The CDR3 loop is CSVAPSNTEAFF. The CDR3, as DNA: TGCAGCGTTGCCCCATCGAACACTGAAGCTTTCTTT.

The V gene is TRBV14, the J gene TRBJ2-3, with TRBD1 as a possible D gene (7 bases). Looked up from germline, CDR1 is SGHDN and CDR2 is FVKESK. This CDR3 spans 14 amino acids. Trimming removed 5 bases at V and 8 bases at J, with 17 bases between. CDR3: CASSGGGGSGTQYF. The CDR3 nucleotides are TGTGCCAGCAGCGGTGGAGGGGGCAGTGGTACGCAGTATTTT.

This chain links TRBV5-1 with TRBJ2-7, with 10 positions matching TRBD1. CDR3 size: 14 residues. V trimming: 3 bases; J trimming: 6 bases; junction bases outside the gene matches: 6. In germline, CDR1 is SGHRS, CDR2 YFSETQ. The CDR3 DNA is TGCGCCAGCAGCTCGACAGGGGGCACGTTCGAGCAGTACTTC. Translation: CASSSTGGTFEQYF.

V is TRBV6-5 and J is TRBJ2-5; D not resolved. In germline, CDR1 is MNHEY, CDR2 SVGAGI. The CDR3 is 12 residues long. V was cut by 10 bases and J by 2 bases, with 11 bases left in between. The DNA for the CDR3 is TGTGCCACTATCCAGGAACAAGAGACCCAGTACTTC. Protein sequence: CATIQEQETQYF.

The chain uses TRBV2 and TRBJ1-1; no clear D gene. Trimming removed 8 bases at V and 5 bases at J, with 15 bases between. Germline V gives CDR1 SNHLY, CDR2 FYNNEI. The CDR3 spans 13 residues. The CDR3 loop is CASLDMRGTEAFF. The DNA of the CDR3 is TGTGCCAGCCTCGACATGCGGGGTACTGAAGCTTTCTTT.

The chain joins TRBV5-1 to TRBJ1-5, with TRBD1 as a possible D gene (6 bases). The CDR3 loop spans 16 amino acids. Per germline, CDR1 SGHRS and CDR2 YFSETQ. V lost 0 bases and J 3 bases, leaving 13 bases between the germline ends. CDR3: CASSLGSSGHNQPQHF. The CDR3 DNA reads as TGCGCCAGCAGCTTGGGCTCTTCGGGACACAATCAGCCCCAGCATTTT. Using reference TRBV5-1 and TRBJ1-5 for the parts outside the CDR3, the full variable domain is KAGVTQTPRYLIKTRGQQVTLSCSPISGHRSVSWYQQTPGQGLQFLFEYFSETQRNKGNFPGRFSGRQFSNSRSEMNVSTLELGDSALYLCASSLGSSGHNQPQHFGDGTRLSIL.

The chain links TRBV3-1 (or the pseudogene TRBV3-2) to TRBJ1-2, with a weak D call TRBD1 (5 bases). The CDR3 contains 15 residues. V was clipped by 3 bases and J by 8 bases, with 19 bases between them. Germline loops: CDR1 LGHDT, CDR2 YNNKEL (reference sequence). DNA for the CDR3: TGTGCCAGCAGCCAGCGATCAGGGAGGGCGGCCGGCTACACCTTC. Its protein product is CASSQRSGRAAGYTF.

The chain recombines TRBV9 with TRBJ2-1; TRBD2 matches 8 bases. CDR1 is SGDLS and CDR2 is YYNGEE in the germline V gene. This CDR3 comprises 18 residues. V was pared by 1 base and J by 5 bases, with 14 bases of the junction left unmatched. DNA of the CDR3: TGTGCCAGCAGCGTAAAAGCCCACGGGAGCGGGGGTGACAATGAGCAGTTCTTC. It codes for CASSVKAHGSGGDNEQFF.

J is TRBJ2-2 and V is TRBV28; a weak D match, TRBD1 (6 bases). Germline assignment: CDR1 MDHEN and CDR2 SYDVKM. The CDR3 has 15 residues. The V end lost 8 bases, the J end lost 2 bases, and 15 bases lay between the germline ends. CDR3 in DNA: TGTGCCAGCGTCGTCTCCGGGACAAACACCGGGGAGCTGTTTTTT. This gives the protein CASVVSGTNTGELFF.

V and J are TRBV5-1 and TRBJ1-2; D gene ambiguous. The CDR3 covers 13 residues. Germline loops: CDR1 SGHRS, CDR2 YFSETQ. The V end was cut by 4 bases, the J end by 2 bases, with 9 bases between. CDR3 region: CASSRDSNYGYTF. CDR3 DNA sequence: TGCGCCAGCAGCCGAGACTCCAACTATGGCTACACCTTC.

The chain couples TRBV5-1 to TRBJ2-1; 9 bases fit TRBD2. Germline lookup yields CDR1 SGHRS and CDR2 YFSETQ. V shed 0 bases and J 8 bases; nucleotides not matched to a gene: 9. This CDR3 contains 16 residues. CDR3 nucleotide sequence: TGCGCCAGCAGCTTGGGTGCGGGAGGGCCGCGTGATGAGCAGTTCTTC. It specifies CASSLGAGGPRDEQFF.

The rearrangement joins TRBV3-1 (or the pseudogene TRBV3-2) to TRBJ2-7, with TRBD2 matching over 9 bases. The V gene's germline CDR1 is LGHDT and CDR2 YNNKEL (reference sequence). CDR3 length equals 15 residues. V dropped 1 base and J dropped 7; count of bases not matched to a gene: 8. In nucleotides, the CDR3 is TGTGCCAGCAGCCAAGGTCGCGGGGGGGCGCGGGAGCAGTACGTC. Its protein is CASSQGRGGAREQYV.

This clone occurred many times. This chain connects TRBV5-8 to TRBJ1-4, with no clear D. The CDR3 is made up of 16 amino acids. Germline V gene lookup returns CDR1 SGHTS and CDR2 YDEGEE. The V and J ends lost 4 bases and 0 bases respectively, with 13 bases between them. The CDR3 nucleotides are TGTGCCAGCAGCCCCCCCACAGCTACAACTAATGAAAAACTGTTTTTT. Amino acid sequence: CASSPPTATTNEKLFF.

The genes are TRBV19 and TRBJ1-1, with TRBD1 as a possible D gene (6 bases). V shed 5 bases and J shed 4 bases, with 14 bases lying between them. The CDR3 runs 14 residues. Germline V lookup: CDR1 LNHDA, CDR2 SQIVND (reference sequence). The CDR3 protein is CASSFSGQGTEAFF. DNA for the CDR3: TGTGCCAGTAGTTTTTCGGGACAAGGCACTGAAGCTTTCTTT.

This chain joins TRBV5-1 and TRBJ1-4, with D hard to call. Germline V CDR1 and CDR2: SGHRS, YFSETQ. Trimming took off 0 bases at V and 6 bases at J, with 9 bases between the two ends. The CDR3 sequence is 14 residues long. CDR3 protein: CASSLGGVYEKLFF. CDR3 nucleotides: TGCGCCAGCAGCTTGGGGGGAGTCTATGAAAAACTGTTTTTT.

The chain has TRBV2 and TRBJ1-5; possibly TRBD1 for D (5 bases). Germline V gene sequence: CDR1 SNHLY, CDR2 FYNNEI. The CDR3 has 13 amino acids. Trimming removed 3 bases at V and 7 bases at J, with 10 bases between. CDR3 protein: CASSDDRHQPQHF. CDR3 nucleotides: TGTGCCAGCAGTGACGACAGACACCAGCCCCAGCATTTT.

This chain uses TRBV6-5 with TRBJ1-2; TRBD1 agrees at 7 bases. Germline loops: CDR1 MNHEY, CDR2 SVGAGI. Losses at the gene ends were 5 bases for V and 6 bases for J; bases not matched to a gene: 6. The CDR3 has 13 amino acids. For the CDR3, the DNA is TGTGCCAGCAGTCCCCGGGACAGAGATGGCTACACCTTC. It codes for CASSPRDRDGYTF.

The chain carries TRBV5-1 and TRBJ1-3; 10 bases are a match to TRBD1. Trimming at V came to 4 bases and at J to 3 bases, leaving 4 bases not matched to a gene. The CDR3 length is 15 residues. Germline V CDR1 and CDR2: SGHRS, YFSETQ. CDR3 nucleotide sequence: TGCGCCAGCAGCGCCGGACAGGGGGGTGGAAACACCATATATTTT. Translating gives CASSAGQGGGNTIYF.

The chain couples TRBV7-2 to TRBJ2-3; 8 bases align to TRBD1. The CDR3 has 13 amino acids. After removal of 6 bases from V and 4 bases from J, the junction contained 3 bases not matched to a gene. The germline CDR1 and CDR2 sequences are SGHTA and FQGNSA. CDR3 sequence: CASSLDRADTQYF. In DNA, the CDR3 is TGTGCCAGCAGTCTGGACAGGGCAGATACGCAGTATTTT.